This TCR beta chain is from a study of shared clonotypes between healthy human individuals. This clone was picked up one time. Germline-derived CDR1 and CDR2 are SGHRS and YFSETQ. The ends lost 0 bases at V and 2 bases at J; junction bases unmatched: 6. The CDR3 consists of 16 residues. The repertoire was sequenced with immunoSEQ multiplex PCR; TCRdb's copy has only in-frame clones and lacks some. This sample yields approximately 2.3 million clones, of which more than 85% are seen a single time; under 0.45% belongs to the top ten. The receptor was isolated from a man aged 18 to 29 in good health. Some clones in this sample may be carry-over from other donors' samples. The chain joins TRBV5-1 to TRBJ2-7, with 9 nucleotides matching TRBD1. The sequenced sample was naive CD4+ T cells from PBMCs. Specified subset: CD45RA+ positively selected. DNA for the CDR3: TGCGCCAGCAGCTTGGGCACAGGGGGCGCGGCCTACGAGCAGTACTTC. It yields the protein CASSLGTGGAAYEQYF.